These 14 T cell receptor beta chains share one sample of origin, sequenced in a study of high-grade serous ovarian cancer treatment subgroups. Tumor samples were taken before definitive surgery or chemotherapy. Sequencing used immunoSEQ multiplex PCR; TCRdb keeps in-frame clones, though not all of them. The table includes 3,500 to 4,500 clones, roughly 71% detected once. The sample consisted of tumor tissue. These receptors were taken from a human donor with high-grade serous ovarian cancer.

The chain couples TRBV7-2 to TRBJ2-7; D unclear. There are 13 residues in the CDR3. Germline V gives CDR1 SGHTA, CDR2 FQGNSA. Trimming pared 2 bases from V and 7 bases from J, leaving 12 bases between. The CDR3 sequence: CASSLRQPGEQYF. The CDR3 nucleotides are TGTGCCAGCAGCTTACGGCAGCCCGGGGAGCAGTACTTC.

This clone showed up just a few times. The chain combines TRBV5-1 with TRBJ1-1, with D possibly being TRBD1 (6 bases). Trimming shortened V by 1 base and J by 4 bases, and 11 bases separated the two germline ends. The CDR3 has 14 residues. CDR1 and CDR2 from the germline V gene are SGHRS and YFSETQ. The CDR3 bases are TGCGCCAGCAGCTTGAGGGGGATGGGCACTGAAGCTTTCTTT. Translated, it gives CASSLRGMGTEAFF.

V is TRBV28 and J is TRBJ1-6; maybe TRBD1 (6 bases). The V gene's germline CDR1 is MDHEN and CDR2 SYDVKM. Between the trimmed V and J ends, which lost 5 bases and 6 bases, there was a span of 11 bases. CDR3 size: 14 residues. The CDR3 DNA is TGTGCCAGCAGTACAGGGTTAAGTAATTCACCCCTCCACTTT. It specifies CASSTGLSNSPLHF.

This chain links TRBV6-1 with TRBJ1-4; TRBD1 is a possible D gene (5 bases). The CDR3 length is 14 residues. Germline V gene sequence: CDR1 MNHNS, CDR2 SASEGT. The V gene lost 4 bases and the J gene lost 8 bases, with 14 bases spanning the gap. CDR3 sequence reads: CASSGGGVGEKLFF. Written as DNA, the CDR3 is TGTGCCAGCAGTGGGGGAGGGGTTGGCGAAAAACTGTTTTTT.

The rearrangement links TRBV7-2 to TRBJ2-7, with a tentative D call TRBD2 (5 bases). Germline assignment: CDR1 SGHTA and CDR2 FQGNSA. V was trimmed by 4 bases and J by 3 bases, leaving 13 bases between them. The CDR3 is 14 residues long. The CDR3 nucleotides are TGTGCCAGCAGCTCCGACATTGGGAGCTACGAGCAGTACTTC. Protein product: CASSSDIGSYEQYF.

The chain carries TRBV6-5 and TRBJ2-5; D is possibly TRBD2 (5 bases). The CDR3 runs to 14 residues. V lost 0 bases, J lost 3 bases, and 8 bases lay in between. Germline assignment: CDR1 MNHEY and CDR2 SVGAGI. CDR3 region: CASSYSFGEETQYF. The CDR3, as DNA: TGTGCCAGCAGTTACTCATTCGGGGAAGAGACCCAGTACTTC.

The chain uses TRBV7-8 and TRBJ2-5, with D perhaps given as TRBD1 or TRBD2 (5 bases each). The CDR3 runs to 15 residues. V was clipped by 5 bases and J by 2 bases, with 15 bases between them. Per germline, CDR1 SGHVS and CDR2 FQNEAQ. CDR3 bases: TGTGCCAGCAGCCCGATAGGGACCCTACAAGAGACCCAGTACTTC. It yields the protein CASSPIGTLQETQYF.

This clone was seen just once. The chain links TRBV29-1 to TRBJ2-1, with 9 bases identical to TRBD1. Germline V gives CDR1 SQVTM, CDR2 ANQGSEA. The CDR3 is 16 residues long. With V trimmed by 5 bases and J by 1 base, 9 bases remained unmatched. The CDR3 is CSVPRWGQGSYNEQFF. In DNA form, the CDR3 reads TGCAGCGTTCCCAGGTGGGGACAGGGTTCCTACAATGAGCAGTTCTTC.

The J gene is TRBJ1-3, the V gene TRBV15; the D is unclear. CDR1 is LNHNV, CDR2 YYDKDF, per germline (reference sequence). The CDR3 contains 14 residues. Trimming stripped 7 bases from V and 0 bases from J, with 10 bases between. Here the CDR3 reads CATTGLSSGNTIYF. CDR3 nucleotide sequence: TGTGCCACCACTGGACTGAGCTCTGGAAACACCATATATTTT.

The V and J genes are TRBV4-1 and TRBJ2-3; possibly TRBD1 or TRBD2 for D (5 bases each). CDR1 and CDR2 from the germline V gene are MGHRA and YSYEKL. V dropped 4 bases and J dropped 2 bases, with 13 bases sitting between them. The CDR3 consists of 15 residues. As DNA, the CDR3 is TGCGCCAGCAGCCCAGGGACGGAGGACACAGATACGCAGTATTTT. The encoded protein is CASSPGTEDTDTQYF.

The gene calls are TRBV28 and TRBJ1-2, with 8 bases aligning to TRBD1. V shed 5 bases, J shed 8 bases, and the junction held 7 bases outside the gene matches. CDR1 and CDR2 (germline): MDHEN, SYDVKM. CDR3 size: 13 residues. For the CDR3, the DNA is TGTGCCAGCAGTCCCGACAGGGGCGGCGGCTACACCTTC. The encoded protein is CASSPDRGGGYTF.

J is TRBJ1-6 and V is TRBV28, with D unresolved. Germline lookup yields CDR1 MDHEN and CDR2 SYDVKM. The CDR3 extends over 14 amino acids. Trimming shortened V by 4 bases and J by 10 bases, and 14 bases separated the two germline ends. The CDR3 protein is CASSSPTFESPLHF. In nucleotides, the CDR3 is TGTGCCAGCAGTTCCCCCACATTTGAGTCACCCCTCCACTTT.

The chain is built from TRBV18 and TRBJ1-1, with D unresolved. Trimming took off 2 bases at V and 4 bases at J, with 17 bases between the two ends. The CDR3 totals 16 residues. Per the germline V gene, CDR1 is KGHSH and CDR2 is LQKENI. In DNA form, the CDR3 reads TGTGCCAGCTCACCAACGACGAACACTATGGGCACTGAAGCTTTCTTT. Protein sequence: CASSPTTNTMGTEAFF.

This chain connects TRBV29-1 to TRBJ1-2; D gene unclear. The V gene's germline CDR1 is SQVTM and CDR2 ANQGSEA. The length of the CDR3 is 12 residues. Trimming stripped 0 bases from V and 4 bases from J, with 6 bases between. Here the CDR3 reads CSVEENSYGYTF. DNA for the CDR3: TGCAGCGTTGAAGAAAATAGCTATGGCTACACCTTC.